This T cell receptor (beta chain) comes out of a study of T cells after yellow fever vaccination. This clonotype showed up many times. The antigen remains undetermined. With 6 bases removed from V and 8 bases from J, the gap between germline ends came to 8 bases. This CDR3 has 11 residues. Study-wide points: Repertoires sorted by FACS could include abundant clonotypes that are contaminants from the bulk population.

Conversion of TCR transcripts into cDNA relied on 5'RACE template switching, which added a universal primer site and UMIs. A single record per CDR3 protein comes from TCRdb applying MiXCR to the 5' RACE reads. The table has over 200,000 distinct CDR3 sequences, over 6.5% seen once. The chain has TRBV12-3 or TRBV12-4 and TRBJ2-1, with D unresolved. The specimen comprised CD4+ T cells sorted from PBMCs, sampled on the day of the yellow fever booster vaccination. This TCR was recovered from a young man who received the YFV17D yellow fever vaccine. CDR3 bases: TGTGCCAGCAGCTTCGGTGATGAGCAGTTCTTC. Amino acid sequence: CASSFGDEQFF.